The 4 T cell receptor beta chains presented below share a single source sample, sequenced in a study of blood T cells in healthy people across ages. It was with a sample-barcoded 5' primer and a J-beta primer mix that a second PCR of roughly 7 to 12 cycles was run. TCRdb recomputed calls from the 5' RACE reads with MiXCR, one row per CDR3 protein. The table records about a million distinct CDR3 sequences, roughly two fifths of them present only once. What was sequenced was blood. These receptor sequences come from a man between 18 and 29 years old in good health.

The chain uses TRBV20-1 and TRBJ1-2; TRBD1 matches at 8 bases. The ends lost 5 bases at V and 5 bases at J; junction bases unmatched: 7. Per the germline V gene, CDR1 is DFQATT and CDR2 is SNEGSKA (reference sequence). The CDR3 is made up of 13 amino acids. This CDR3 is CSAASGGGYGYTF. For the CDR3, the DNA is TGCAGTGCTGCCTCAGGGGGCGGTTATGGCTACACCTTC.

The chain has TRBV29-1 and TRBJ1-2; tentatively, D is TRBD1 (5 bases). The CDR3 runs to 13 residues. The ends were cut back, 7 bases at V and 2 bases at J, with 14 bases in the middle. Germline CDR1 and CDR2: SQVTM and ANQGSEA. This CDR3 is CSARGRKNYGYTF. CDR3 in DNA: TGCAGCGCCCGGGGCAGGAAAAACTATGGCTACACCTTC. The whole variable domain, remainder taken from reference TRBV29-1 and TRBJ1-2, is SAVISQKPSRDICQRGTSLTIQCQVDSQVTMMFWYRQQPGQSLTLIATANQGSEATYESGFVIDKFPISRPNLTFSTLTVSNMSPEDSSIYLCSARGRKNYGYTFGSGTRLTVV.

The rearrangement joins TRBV20-1 to TRBJ2-7; either TRBD1 or TRBD2 may supply D (5 bases each). Germline-derived CDR1 and CDR2 are DFQATT and SNEGSKA (reference sequence). V was pared by 1 base and J by 7 bases, with 17 bases between. This CDR3 comprises 14 residues. Written as DNA, the CDR3 is TGCAGTGCTAGAGGGGGGAGCTCCTACAGTGAGCAGTACTTC. This codes for CSARGGSSYSEQYF.

This clonotype was detected many times. The V call is TRBV13, the J call TRBJ1-1, with D maybe TRBD1 (6 bases). Germline V gene data show CDR1 as PRHDT and CDR2 as FYEKMQ (reference sequence). V was clipped by 3 bases and J by 1 base, with 30 bases between them. The CDR3 is 21 amino acids. CDR3 region: CASSLADSFRPDNGANTEAFF. The DNA for the CDR3 is TGTGCCAGCAGCTTGGCGGACAGCTTCCGACCTGATAATGGGGCGAACACTGAAGCTTTCTTT. The variable domain in full, with the rest retrieved from reference TRBV13 and TRBJ1-1, is AAGVIQSPRHLIKEKRETATLKCYPIPRHDTVYWYQQGPGQDPQFLISFYEKMQSDKGSIPDRFSAQQFSDYHSELNMSSLELGDSALYFCASSLADSFRPDNGANTEAFFGQGTRLTVV.